Listed below are T cell receptor beta chains from one sample, sequenced in a study of blood T cell repertoires in COVID-19. Here immunoSEQ multiplex PCR was the method, and the copy in TCRdb shows in-frame clones only, minus some. The table shows roughly 190,000 clones, with 88% occurring only once. The source material was peripheral blood. The receptors were gathered from a human donor in a cohort sampled during active COVID-19. The CDR3 runs from the conserved cysteine through the conserved F or W. Each record gives: D gene, J gene, V gene, clone size, CDR3 protein, CDR3 DNA. D genes are given only for firm matches. Size is stated for part of the rows, as once, few or many counts, or as a class when the clone is expanded.

>TRBD1|TRBJ1-4|TRBV19|.
CASSTGFGEKLFF
TGTGCCAGTTCGACAGGGTTTGGGGAAAAACTGTTTTTT
>TRBD1|TRBJ2-5|TRBV27|.
CASRRTGLETQYF
TGTGCCAGCAGGAGGACAGGTTTAGAGACCCAGTACTTC
>.|TRBJ2-1|TRBV27|.
CASGDKYNEQFF
TGTGCCAGCGGGGACAAGTACAATGAGCAGTTCTTC
>TRBD2|TRBJ2-2|TRBV24-1|.
CATSETSGSGNTGELFF
TGTGCCACCAGTGAGACTAGCGGGAGTGGGAACACCGGGGAGCTGTTTTTT
>.|TRBJ1-2|TRBV27|.
CASSPRETSGSGYTF
TGTGCCAGCAGTCCCCGCGAGACCTCAGGGTCCGGCTACACCTTC
>.|TRBJ1-1|TRBV19|.
CASSIFGNAEAFF
TGTGCCAGTAGTATATTCGGGAACGCTGAAGCTTTCTTT
>TRBD1|TRBJ2-1|TRBV2|.
CASSRQGSYNEQFF
TGTGCCAGCAGTCGACAGGGGTCCTACAATGAGCAGTTCTTC
>.|TRBJ2-6|TRBV7-9|.
CASSRATAFYSGANVLTF
TGTGCCAGCAGCCGGGCGACAGCATTCTACTCTGGGGCCAACGTCCTGACTTTC
>.|TRBJ1-4|TRBV18|.
CASSPNRLGPANQKLFF
TGTGCCAGCTCACCAAACCGACTAGGGCCCGCTAATCAAAAACTGTTTTTT
>.|TRBJ1-6|TRBV5-4|few
CASSLQGRLDSPLHF
TGTGCCAGCAGCTTGCAGGGGCGCTTGGATTCACCCCTCCACTTT
>.|TRBJ2-1|TRBV10-1|few
CASTDGGPYNEQFF
TGCGCCAGCACCGACGGGGGGCCCTACAATGAGCAGTTCTTC
>.|TRBJ2-7|TRBV5-1|.
CASSPGWGGTSYEQYF
TGCGCCAGCAGCCCGGGGTGGGGGGGCACCTCCTACGAGCAGTACTTC
>TRBD1|TRBJ2-7|TRBV5-1|.
CASSWTGGSSYEQYF
TGCGCCAGCAGCTGGACAGGGGGGAGCTCCTACGAGCAGTACTTC
>.|TRBJ1-4|TRBV5-6|.
CASSRLGGGGEKLFF
TGTGCCAGCAGCAGACTGGGAGGGGGAGGTGAAAAACTGTTTTTT
>TRBD1|TRBJ2-1|TRBV6-5|.
CASRNTGDPLNEQFF
TGTGCCAGCAGGAATACAGGGGACCCCCTCAATGAGCAGTTCTTC
>.|TRBJ2-5|TRBV5-1|.
CASSAGASYQETQYF
TGCGCCAGCAGCGCGGGGGCCTCGTACCAAGAGACCCAGTACTTC
>.|TRBJ2-7|TRBV4-3|once
CASSQEGVGYEQYF
TGCGCCAGCAGCCAAGAAGGGGTCGGCTACGAGCAGTACTTC
>.|TRBJ1-5|TRBV10-2|.
CASSTQGFNQPQHF
TGCGCCAGCAGTACCCAGGGCTTTAATCAGCCCCAGCATTTT
>.|TRBJ2-4|TRBV10-2|.
CASSQGLLSKNIQYF
TGCGCCAGCAGCCAGGGACTCCTAAGCAAAAACATTCAGTACTTC
>.|TRBJ2-7|TRBV11-2|.
CASSLDRVSNSYEQYF
TGTGCCAGCAGCTTAGATCGGGTGAGCAACTCCTACGAGCAGTACTTC
>TRBD2|TRBJ2-7|TRBV30|many
CAWSEPGLAGSYEQYF
TGTGCCTGGAGTGAACCGGGACTAGCGGGTTCCTACGAGCAGTACTTC
>TRBD1|TRBJ1-5|TRBV2|.
CASSPQGVGQQPQHF
TGTGCCAGCAGTCCACAGGGGGTCGGTCAACAGCCCCAGCATTTT
>TRBD2|TRBJ2-1|TRBV7-2|.
CASSTGLAGDEQFF
TGTGCCAGCAGCACGGGACTAGCGGGAGATGAGCAGTTCTTC
>.|TRBJ2-7|TRBV4-3|.
CASSQELGPYEEQYF
TGCGCCAGCAGCCAAGAACTAGGGCCGTACGAGGAGCAGTACTTC
>.|TRBJ2-3|TRBV7-2|.
CASSFKDTQYF
TGTGCCAGCAGCTTCAAAGATACGCAGTATTTT
>TRBD2|TRBJ2-3|TRBV5-4|.
CASSLRGGDTQYF
TGTGCCAGCAGCTTGCGGGGGGGGGATACGCAGTATTTT
>TRBD1|TRBJ1-1|TRBV5-6|.
CASSRQGARTEAFF
TGTGCCAGCAGCCGACAGGGGGCGCGGACTGAAGCTTTCTTT
>.|TRBJ2-7|TRBV3-1/TRBV3-2|.
CAQTPRGQYF
TGTGCCCAGACCCCTCGCGGGCAGTACTTC
>.|TRBJ2-7|TRBV28|.
CASSLSRVSSYEQYF
TGTGCCAGCAGTTTATCGAGGGTTAGCTCCTACGAGCAGTACTTC
>.|TRBJ2-4|TRBV9|.
CASSRYFWGDKNIQYF
TGTGCCAGCAGCCGCTACTTTTGGGGGGACAAAAACATTCAGTACTTC
>TRBD1|TRBJ1-4|TRBV5-1|.
CASSLWGDRASEKLFF
TGCGCCAGCAGCTTGTGGGGGGACAGGGCTTCCGAAAAACTGTTTTTT
>TRBD2|TRBJ2-7|TRBV2|.
CASREGHQDRYEQYF
TGTGCCAGCCGGGAGGGACACCAGGATAGATACGAGCAGTACTTC
>TRBD1|TRBJ2-7|TRBV11-2|.
CASSPGGGSSEQYF
TGTGCCAGCAGTCCAGGGGGTGGGAGCTCCGAGCAGTACTTC
>.|TRBJ1-2|TRBV5-4|.
CASSRDTDGYTF
TGTGCCAGCAGCAGAGACACCGATGGCTACACCTTC
>TRBD1|TRBJ2-7|TRBV6-1|.
CASSEDRGRFHEQYF
TGTGCCAGCAGTGAAGACAGGGGGCGCTTTCACGAGCAGTACTTC
>TRBD2|TRBJ2-1|TRBV2|.
CASSEEAGVREQFF
TGTGCCAGCAGTGAAGAAGCGGGAGTCCGTGAGCAGTTCTTC
>.|TRBJ2-7|TRBV28|.
CASSLPGVSEQYF
TGTGCCAGCAGTTTACCAGGGGTTAGCGAGCAGTACTTC
>TRBD2|TRBJ2-7|TRBV9|.
CASSAGTSGSYEQYF
TGTGCCAGCAGCGCCGGGACTAGCGGGAGCTACGAGCAGTACTTC